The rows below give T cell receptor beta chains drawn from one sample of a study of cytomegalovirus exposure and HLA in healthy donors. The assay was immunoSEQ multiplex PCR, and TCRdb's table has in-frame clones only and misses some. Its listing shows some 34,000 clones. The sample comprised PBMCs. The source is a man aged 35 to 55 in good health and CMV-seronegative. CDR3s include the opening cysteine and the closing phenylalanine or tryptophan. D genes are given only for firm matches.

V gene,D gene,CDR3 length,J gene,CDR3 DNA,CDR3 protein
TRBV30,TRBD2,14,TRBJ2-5,TGTGCCTGGAGTGCCCTAGCGGGAGGGGAGACCCAGTACTTC,CAWSALAGGETQYF
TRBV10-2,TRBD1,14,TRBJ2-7,TGCGCCAGCAGGCCCGGGACAGGGACTTACGAGCAGTACTTC,CASRPGTGTYEQYF
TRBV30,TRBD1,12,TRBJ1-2,TGTGCCTGGAGTCCAGGGGGTTTTGGCTACACCTTC,CAWSPGGFGYTF
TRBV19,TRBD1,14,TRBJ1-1,TGTGCCAGTAGTATCGGACAGGGGGCGCCTAAAGCTTTCTTT,CASSIGQGAPKAFF
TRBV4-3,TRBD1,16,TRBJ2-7,TGCGCCAGCAGCCCAACTAAGGGGGCCAGTCCCTACGAGCAGTACTTC,CASSPTKGASPYEQYF
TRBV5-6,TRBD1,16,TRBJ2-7,TGTGCCAGCAGCTTGGTCGGTAGGGCAGGGGGAAACGAGCAGTACTTC,CASSLVGRAGGNEQYF
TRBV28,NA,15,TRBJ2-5,TGTGCCAGCAGTCACCCGAGTGGGGAAAGAAGGGGTTCGTACTTC,CASSHPSGERRGSYF
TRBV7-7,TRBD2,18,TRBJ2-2,TGTGCTAGCAGCCTGACTAGCGGGAGGGGTCTAAACACCGGGGAGCTGTTTTTT,CASSLTSGRGLNTGELFF
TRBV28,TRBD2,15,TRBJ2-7,TGTGCCAGCAGGGGCGTAGCGGGCATAAAGGTCGAGCAGTACTTC,CASRGVAGIKVEQYF
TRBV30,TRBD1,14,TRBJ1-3,TGTGCCTGGACTCACAGGGGCTCTGGAAACACCATATATTTT,CAWTHRGSGNTIYF
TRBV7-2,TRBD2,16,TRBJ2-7,TGTGCCAGCAGCTTTTCCCTAGCGGCAGCCCCCCACGAGCAGTACTTC,CASSFSLAAAPHEQYF
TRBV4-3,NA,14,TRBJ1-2,TGCGCCAGCAGCCAAGTTCTGGAGGGAGATGGCTACACCTTC,CASSQVLEGDGYTF
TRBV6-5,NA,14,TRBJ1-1,TGTGCCAGCAGTTACTCAATCATGAACACTGAAGCTTTCTTT,CASSYSIMNTEAFF
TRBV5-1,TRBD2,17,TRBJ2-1,TGCGCCAGCAGCTTGGTCCTAGCGGGAGACCGGGACAATGAGCAGTTCTTC,CASSLVLAGDRDNEQFF
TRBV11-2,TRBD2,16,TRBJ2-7,TGTGCCAGCAGCTTAGCCCCTAGCGGGACAACCTACGAGCAGTACTTC,CASSLAPSGTTYEQYF
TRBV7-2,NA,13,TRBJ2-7,TGTGCCAGCAACGCCCGAGGGGGTTACGAGCAGTACTTC,CASNARGGYEQYF